The 32 T cell receptor beta chains below were found in one sample sequenced in a study of PD-L1 blockade in urothelial cancer. Time point described: pretreatment peripheral blood. Libraries were prepared by immunoSEQ multiplex PCR; TCRdb keeps only in-frame clonotypes and omits some of them. The sample contains around 50,000 clones, around four fifths of which appear only once. Sequencing was performed on PBMCs, taken around atezolizumab (anti-PD-L1) treatment. These receptors originate from a man aged 50 to 60 with urothelial cancer.

V is TRBV27 and J is TRBJ1-2; 7 nucleotides agree with TRBD1. CDR3 length equals 17 residues. The V gene end was trimmed by 5 bases and the J gene end by 1 base; junction bases not matched to a gene: 13. Per the germline V gene, CDR1 is MNHEY and CDR2 is SMNVEV (reference sequence). The CDR3 DNA sequence: TGTGCCAGCAGTCCCTTGACAGGGATCGGGTTTAACTATGGCTACACCTTC. It is translated as CASSPLTGIGFNYGYTF.

This chain joins TRBV4-3 and TRBJ2-5, with TRBD2 matching over 7 bases. The CDR3 is 15 amino acids. Germline-derived CDR1 and CDR2 are LGHNA and YSLEER. Unmatched junction bases numbered 7, after V lost 0 bases and J lost 6 bases. The CDR3 reads CASSQERASGQTQYF. The CDR3 DNA follows: TGCGCCAGCAGCCAAGAAAGGGCTAGCGGTCAGACCCAGTACTTC.

The chain is built from TRBV23-1 and TRBJ2-7, with TRBD2 matching over 10 bases. TRBV23-1 falls under the ORF class, with uncertain function. This CDR3 region has 19 residues. The V segment lost 2 bases and the J segment 3 bases; nucleotides outside the gene matches: 16. The CDR3 spells CASSQPNLASSGGLYEQYF. CDR3 in DNA: TGCGCCAGCAGTCAACCAAACCTAGCGTCTAGCGGGGGTCTCTACGAGCAGTACTTC.

V is TRBV6-5 and J is TRBJ2-7; tentatively, D is TRBD1 (6 bases). This CDR3 is 14 amino acids long. Germline CDR1 MNHEY, CDR2 SVGAGI. V gave up 5 bases and J gave up 3 bases, with 14 bases separating them. CDR3 sequence reads: CASSPRDNYYEQYF. The CDR3 region has the DNA TGTGCCAGCAGTCCACGGGACAACTACTACGAGCAGTACTTC.

J is TRBJ1-5 and V is TRBV23-1, with D possibly TRBD1 on 6 matching bases. TRBV23-1 is filed as an ORF, its function uncertain. Trimming left V 3 bases short and J 0 bases short, with 21 bases between. The CDR3 is made up of 19 amino acids. CDR3 protein: CASSHPPDRRVNSNQPQHF. The CDR3 DNA reads TGCGCCAGCAGTCACCCTCCGGACAGAAGGGTAAATAGCAATCAGCCCCAGCATTTT.

The chain uses TRBV5-5 and TRBJ2-7; 9 bases match TRBD1. This CDR3 has 17 amino acids. Germline CDR1 SGHKS, CDR2 YYEKEE (reference sequence). After removal of 1 base from V and 5 bases from J, the junction contained 13 bases not matched to a gene. The CDR3 DNA reads as TGTGCCAGCAGCTTGTCCGGGACAGGGAATCCACCCCACGAGCAGTACTTC. Amino acids: CASSLSGTGNPPHEQYF.

This clone has only a few counts. The chain uses TRBV6-4 and TRBJ2-1; D gene ambiguous. CDR1 and CDR2 from the germline V gene are MRHNA and SNTAGT. This CDR3 spans 14 amino acids. Trimming took off 6 bases at V and 5 bases at J, with 14 bases between the two ends. CDR3 DNA: TGTGCCAGCAGAATAGTATCGGGTCACAATGAGCAGTTCTTC. Its protein product is CASRIVSGHNEQFF.

CDR3 bases: TGCGCCAGCAGCAGCGGACTAGCGGGGCAAGATACGCAGTATTTT. Translation gives CASSSGLAGQDTQYF. V gene TRBV5-1 combines with J gene TRBJ2-3, with TRBD2 matching over 12 bases. Germline-derived CDR1 and CDR2 are SGHRS and YFSETQ. This CDR3 region has 15 residues. Germline trimming cut 4 bases from V and 5 bases from J; bases unmatched to any gene: 5.

This clone occurred once. This chain joins TRBV28 and TRBJ2-7, with D unresolved. This CDR3 spans 12 amino acids. Per the germline V gene, CDR1 is MDHEN and CDR2 is SYDVKM. V lost 6 bases to trimming and J lost 7 bases, with 13 bases between them. This CDR3 reads CASSSPVREQYF. The CDR3 nucleotides are TGTGCCAGCAGCTCCCCTGTACGGGAGCAGTACTTC.

The V and J genes are TRBV9 and TRBJ2-7; D not certain. This CDR3 has 14 residues. V was pared by 4 bases and J by 4 bases, with 15 bases between. Looked up from germline, CDR1 is SGDLS and CDR2 is YYNGEE. In DNA, the CDR3 is TGTGCCAGCAGCTCCGCGGCAGATCTGTACGAGCAGTACTTC. Protein: CASSSAADLYEQYF.

The chain carries TRBV7-9 and TRBJ2-1; perhaps TRBD2 as D (6 bases). Germline V CDR1 and CDR2: SEHNR, FQNEAQ (reference sequence). The CDR3 covers 17 residues. V lost 2 bases and J lost 3, with 17 bases in between. This CDR3 reads CASSLFTGEIFYNEQFF. CDR3 coding DNA: TGTGCCAGCAGCTTATTTACGGGAGAAATATTCTACAATGAGCAGTTCTTC.

The chain links TRBV15 to TRBJ1-1; D perhaps matches TRBD1 (5 bases). The CDR3 loop spans 15 amino acids. The germline V and J ends were trimmed by 5 bases and 1 base, with 14 bases remaining between them. Germline loops: CDR1 LNHNV, CDR2 YYDKDF (reference sequence). CDR3 in DNA: TGTGCCACCAGCTTCGACCAGGGCCCGAACACTGAAGCTTTCTTT. It codes for CATSFDQGPNTEAFF.

The chain links TRBV30 to TRBJ1-1; D unresolved. Germline loops: CDR1 GTSNPN, CDR2 SVGIG (reference sequence). Trimming shortened V by 0 bases and J by 1 base, and 9 bases separated the two germline ends. CDR3 length: 14 amino acids. The CDR3 sequence is CAWSVRRENTEAFF. For the CDR3, the DNA is TGTGCCTGGAGTGTCCGCCGGGAGAACACTGAAGCTTTCTTT.

J is TRBJ2-7 and V is TRBV19, with D possibly being TRBD2 (6 bases). V lost 5 bases and J 0 bases, leaving 11 bases between the germline ends. The CDR3 spans 14 residues. Germline CDR1 LNHDA, CDR2 SQIVND (reference sequence). The CDR3 loop reads CASSVGGSSYEQYF. As DNA, the CDR3 is TGTGCCAGTAGTGTGGGGGGTTCCTCCTACGAGCAGTACTTC.

This chain links TRBV28 with TRBJ2-5, with a possible D match to TRBD1 (6 bases). Trimming cost V 6 bases and J 3 bases, with 8 bases left between them. CDR1 and CDR2 (germline): MDHEN, SYDVKM. This CDR3 spans 12 amino acids. This CDR3 reads CASSRDKETQYF. Here the CDR3 DNA reads TGTGCCAGCAGCCGGGACAAAGAGACCCAGTACTTC.

This sequence joins TRBV6-5 and TRBJ2-7, with 9 positions matching TRBD1. J lost 11 bases, V lost 4 bases, and 15 bases had no gene match. The CDR3 is 15 amino acids. The germline V gene has CDR1 MNHEY and CDR2 SVGAGI. CDR3 coding DNA: TGTGCCAGCAGTTCCCATCGGGGGACAGGGCCGAAGAAGTACTTC. Translation gives CASSSHRGTGPKKYF.

V gene TRBV27 combines with J gene TRBJ2-7; 8 bases agree with TRBD2. The CDR3 extends over 14 amino acids. Trimming took 6 bases from V and 2 from J; bases not matched to a gene: 6. The V gene's germline CDR1 is MNHEY and CDR2 SMNVEV (reference sequence). CDR3 in DNA: TGTGCCAGCAGCCCGGGACTAGGGGCCTACGAGCAGTACTTC. Amino acids: CASSPGLGAYEQYF.

This chain joins TRBV5-1 and TRBJ2-2; perhaps TRBD2 as D (5 bases). There are 14 residues in the CDR3. Germline V gene lookup returns CDR1 SGHRS and CDR2 YFSETQ. The V and J ends lost 4 bases and 1 base respectively, with 8 bases between them. The CDR3 DNA follows: TGCGCCAGCAGCGCTGGGAGGAACACCGGGGAGCTGTTTTTT. Amino acid sequence: CASSAGRNTGELFF.

This clone was detected only a few times. This sequence joins TRBV6-1 and TRBJ1-5; 8 bases align to TRBD1. The ends lost 6 bases at V and 7 bases at J; junction bases unmatched: 11. CDR3 length equals 15 residues. Germline V lookup: CDR1 MNHNS, CDR2 SASEGT. CDR3 DNA: TGTGCCAGCAGCGAACTTTTCACAGGGGGACAGCCCCAGCATTTT. This translates into CASSELFTGGQPQHF.

This sequence joins TRBV30 and TRBJ1-6; 7 nucleotides agree with TRBD1. V lost 4 bases, J lost 0 bases, and 15 bases stayed unmatched. Germline V gene data show CDR1 as GTSNPN and CDR2 as SVGIG (reference sequence). This CDR3 is 19 amino acids long. The CDR3 DNA follows: TGTGCCTGGACCTCACTACAAGTAGGGGGCGGCTCCTATAATTCACCCCTCCACTTT. This sequence encodes CAWTSLQVGGGSYNSPLHF.

About this clone itself: Other DNA sequences within the sample encode an identical CDR3. The chain combines TRBV5-1 with TRBJ2-7, with no clear D. The germline V gene encodes CDR1 SGHRS and CDR2 YFSETQ. The CDR3 covers 14 residues. Deletions cut 1 base from V and 0 bases from J, with 8 bases between. Written as DNA, the CDR3 is TGCGCCAGCAGCTTGTTATCACACTCCTACGAGCAGTACTTC. This gives the protein CASSLLSHSYEQYF.

This chain links TRBV11-2 with TRBJ2-1, with TRBD2 matching over 11 bases. J was trimmed by 0 bases and V by 4 bases; bases with no gene match: 11. CDR1 is SGHAT, CDR2 FQNNGV, per germline. The CDR3 has 19 amino acids. The CDR3 nucleotides are TGTGCCAGCAGCTCCGGACTAGCGGGTACGACAAGCTCCTACAATGAGCAGTTCTTC. Its protein product is CASSSGLAGTTSSYNEQFF.

The rearrangement uses TRBV6-6 and TRBJ2-4; D possibly corresponds to TRBD2 (6 bases). Germline CDR1 is MNHNY and CDR2 is SVGAGI (reference sequence). The length of the CDR3 is 12 residues. V dropped 2 bases and J dropped 11 bases, with 10 bases sitting between them. CDR3 residues: CASSYPRDFQYF. CDR3 coding DNA: TGTGCCAGCAGTTACCCCAGGGACTTTCAGTACTTC.

This sequence joins TRBV6-5 and TRBJ2-7, with 9 bases fitting TRBD2. The CDR3 extends over 14 amino acids. V was pared by 1 base and J by 2 bases, with 0 bases of the junction left unmatched. The germline gives CDR1 MNHEY, CDR2 SVGAGI. In DNA, the CDR3 is TGTGCCAGCAGTTACTTAGCGGGAGCCTACGAGCAGTACTTC. It specifies CASSYLAGAYEQYF.

This clone showed up just once. This chain joins TRBV13 and TRBJ2-1; 8 bases match TRBD1. The V gene's germline CDR1 is PRHDT and CDR2 FYEKMQ (reference sequence). J lost 9 bases, V lost 4 bases, and 8 bases had no gene match. The CDR3 has 14 residues. The CDR3 is CASSSFRTGIEQFF. The CDR3 DNA follows: TGTGCCAGCAGCTCTTTCCGGACAGGGATTGAGCAGTTCTTC.

This chain uses TRBV5-6 with TRBJ2-1, with TRBD2 matching 10 bases. The CDR3 runs 14 residues. The ends lost 7 bases at V and 5 bases at J; junction bases unmatched: 6. Germline-derived CDR1 and CDR2 are SGHDT and YYEEEE. CDR3 sequence: CASSRTSGDNEQFF. The CDR3 nucleotides read TGTGCCAGCTCAAGGACTAGCGGAGACAATGAGCAGTTCTTC.

The genes are TRBV29-1 and TRBJ1-3; D possibly corresponds to TRBD1 (5 bases). The CDR3 is made up of 12 amino acids. The germline V and J ends were trimmed by 6 bases and 4 bases, with 10 bases remaining between them. Looked up from germline, CDR1 is SQVTM and CDR2 is ANQGSEA. The CDR3 bases are TGCAGCGTCCCGGGGGACGGAAACACCATATATTTT. Protein product: CSVPGDGNTIYF.

The chain links TRBV19 to TRBJ1-1; D gene uncertain. This CDR3 region has 14 residues. V shed 8 bases and J shed 2 bases, with 15 bases lying between them. Looked up from germline, CDR1 is LNHDA and CDR2 is SQIVND (reference sequence). The CDR3 nucleotides are TGTGCCAGTCAGAGCGGGGTTGGTAACACTGAAGCTTTCTTT. Amino acid sequence: CASQSGVGNTEAFF.

This chain joins TRBV5-1 and TRBJ2-2; 8 bases line up with TRBD2. This CDR3 is 16 amino acids long. Germline lookup yields CDR1 SGHRS and CDR2 YFSETQ. Germline trimming cut 3 bases from V and 0 bases from J; bases unmatched to any gene: 4. CDR3 in DNA: TGCGCCAGCAGCTGGAGAGCGGGGGCGAACACCGGGGAGCTGTTTTTT. It encodes CASSWRAGANTGELFF. Based on the CDR3 plus reference TRBV5-1 and TRBJ2-2, the full variable domain is KAGVTQTPRYLIKTRGQQVTLSCSPISGHRSVSWYQQTPGQGLQFLFEYFSETQRNKGNFPGRFSGRQFSNSRSEMNVSTLELGDSALYLCASSWRAGANTGELFFGEGSRLTVL.

V and J are TRBV25-1 and TRBJ2-5; TRBD1 aligns across 10 bases. The CDR3 runs 15 residues. Germline values: CDR1 MGHDK, CDR2 SYGVNS. V shed 6 bases, J shed 0 bases, and the junction held 4 bases outside the gene matches. The CDR3 sequence is CASSSGQGYQETQYF. DNA for the CDR3: TGTGCCAGCAGCTCGGGACAGGGGTACCAAGAGACCCAGTACTTC.

The gene calls are TRBV12-5 and TRBJ2-7; 8 bases align to TRBD2. The germline V gene encodes CDR1 LGHNT and CDR2 FRNRAP. There are 14 residues in the CDR3. The trim removed 7 bases at V and 0 bases at J, leaving 5 bases unmatched. The CDR3 DNA follows: TGTGCTAGTGCCAAACTAGCGGACTCCTACGAGCAGTACTTC. Protein: CASAKLADSYEQYF.

The chain is built from TRBV19 and TRBJ1-5; 10 bases agree with TRBD1. This CDR3 has 17 amino acids. The trim removed 5 bases at V and 0 bases at J, leaving 7 bases unmatched. CDR1 LNHDA and CDR2 SQIVND come from the germline V gene (reference sequence). The CDR3 is CASSPGQGLNSNQPQHF. The DNA for the CDR3 is TGTGCCAGTAGTCCGGGACAGGGGCTTAATAGCAATCAGCCCCAGCATTTT.